This TCR beta chain is drawn from a study of shared clonotypes between healthy human individuals. In the study overall: Plates per donor: three CD4 naive, three CD4 memory, two CD8 naive, one CD8 memory.

A word on this clone: Its antigen is as yet unknown.

Study observations and caveats: Between a handful of donors, naive CD4 clonotypes were shared at a level of around 4.9%.

Source study methods: ImmunoSEQ only sent back junction sequences with no quality scores, so filtering was done differently. Assay: immunoSEQ multiplex PCR; the TCRdb copy retains only in-frame clones and omits some. V and J calls and clone size are given by that table; D and trimming were obtained from the DNA. The sample has more than 2 million clones, nearly 97% seen once. The sequenced sample was naive CD4+ T cells sorted from blood. Subset reported: CD45RA+ positively selected. The sequence derives from a man younger than 30 in good health.

Here the CDR3 reads CASSGPAEYEQYF. CDR3 coding DNA: TGTGCCAGCAGCGGCCCCGCAGAGTACGAGCAGTACTTC. The chain recombines TRBV9 with TRBJ2-7; no reliable D call. The V end lost 3 bases, the J end lost 4 bases, and 11 bases lay between the germline ends. The CDR3 sequence is 13 residues long. Germline V lookup: CDR1 SGDLS, CDR2 YYNGEE.